These 18 T cell receptor beta chains were all obtained from the same sample, sequenced in a study of blood T cell repertoires in COVID-19. Assay: immunoSEQ multiplex PCR; the TCRdb copy retains only in-frame clones and omits some. The sample lists about 250,000 clones, over 80% seen once, with around 2.6% in the top ten. The material sequenced was PBMCs or T cells enriched from blood (not recorded which). Receptors originate from a woman aged 25-40 years with acute COVID-19.

This clone was seen a handful of times. This sequence joins TRBV6-5 and TRBJ1-6, with unresolved D. This CDR3 is 13 amino acids long. Germline V gives CDR1 MNHEY, CDR2 SVGAGI. V dropped 8 bases and J dropped 1 base, with 6 bases sitting between them. CDR3 nucleotides: TGTGCCAGCGGGAGATCCTATAATTCACCCCTCCACTTT. Its protein is CASGRSYNSPLHF.

The chain is built from TRBV30 and TRBJ1-5; 10 bases map to TRBD1. Germline trimming cut 3 bases from V and 4 bases from J; bases unmatched to any gene: 6. Germline CDR1 reads GTSNPN; CDR2 reads SVGIG (reference sequence). This CDR3 region has 15 residues. The DNA of the CDR3 is TGTGCCTGGAGGTCCGGGACAGGGGTGAATCAGCCCCAGCATTTT. This encodes CAWRSGTGVNQPQHF.

This clone is a singleton in its sample. The chain carries TRBV29-1 and TRBJ1-2, with D unresolved. V lost 5 bases, J lost 6 bases, and 19 bases lay in between. This CDR3 region has 14 residues. Germline lookup yields CDR1 SQVTM and CDR2 ANQGSEA. The CDR3 region has the DNA TGCAGCGTTTCTGCAGGAATCACGAAAAATGGCTACACCTTC. Amino acids: CSVSAGITKNGYTF.

The chain links TRBV3-1 (or the pseudogene TRBV3-2) to TRBJ2-7; D may be TRBD1 (5 bases). The V end was cut by 0 bases, the J end by 7 bases, with 13 bases between. The CDR3 is 14 residues long. Germline-derived CDR1 and CDR2 are LGHDT and YNNKEL (reference sequence). The CDR3 here is CASSQDLGLREQYF. The CDR3 region has the DNA TGTGCCAGCAGCCAAGATCTGGGGCTTAGGGAGCAGTACTTC.

V is TRBV2 and J is TRBJ1-4; possibly TRBD1 for D (6 bases). The CDR3 has 14 amino acids. The germline V and J ends were trimmed by 6 bases and 5 bases, with 13 bases remaining between them. Per the germline V gene, CDR1 is SNHLY and CDR2 is FYNNEI. In DNA, the CDR3 is TGTGCCAGCAGAGACAGGCAAGGAAATGAAAAACTGTTTTTT. This translates into CASRDRQGNEKLFF.

This chain uses TRBV9 with TRBJ1-4; D is perhaps TRBD1 (5 bases). The V gene lost 4 bases and the J gene lost 7 bases, with 11 bases spanning the gap. The CDR3 extends over 13 amino acids. CDR1 and CDR2 (germline): SGDLS, YYNGEE. CDR3 DNA: TGTGCCAGCAGCCCTGGGGCGACTGAAAAACTGTTTTTT. Protein sequence: CASSPGATEKLFF.

This clone is a singleton in its sample. The junction departs from germline at one end; a sequencing error may be responsible. The chain links TRBV6-2 or TRBV6-3 to TRBJ2-2, with TRBD2 matching over 13 bases. CDR1 is MNHEY and CDR2 is SVGEGT in the germline V gene. The CDR3 length is 19 residues. The CDR3 DNA sequence: TGTGCCGGCAGTTCCCGACGACTAGCGGGGGGTCTTAACACCGGGGAGCTGTTTTTT. It is translated as CAGSSRRLAGGLNTGELFF.

This clone appeared a single time. The rearrangement joins TRBV30 to TRBJ1-3; the D is unclear. Germline loops: CDR1 GTSNPN, CDR2 SVGIG (reference sequence). Trimming stripped 0 bases from V and 0 bases from J, with 9 bases between. The CDR3 runs 15 residues. The DNA of the CDR3 is TGTGCCTGGAGTGTAGGAGACTCCTCTGGAAACACCATATATTTT. It codes for CAWSVGDSSGNTIYF.

This chain connects TRBV7-9 to TRBJ2-5; D might be TRBD1 (7 bases). The V and J ends lost 1 base and 2 bases respectively, with 14 bases between them. Germline CDR1 SEHNR, CDR2 FQNEAQ (reference sequence). The CDR3 totals 16 residues. CDR3 in amino acids: CASSLVGRGDQETQYF. The DNA for the CDR3 is TGTGCCAGCAGCTTAGTTGGCAGGGGGGATCAAGAGACCCAGTACTTC.

The chain carries TRBV5-1 and TRBJ2-3; 9 bases align to TRBD2. This CDR3 has 17 amino acids. From germline, CDR1 is SGHRS and CDR2 YFSETQ. The V and J ends lost 0 bases and 0 bases, in that order; junction bases with no gene match: 5. Here the CDR3 DNA reads TGCGCCAGCAGCTTGGAGGTGCGGGGGGGGAGCACAGATACGCAGTATTTT. It specifies CASSLEVRGGSTDTQYF.

The chain links TRBV19 to TRBJ2-1, with TRBD2 as a possible D gene (6 bases). The germline CDR1 and CDR2 sequences are LNHDA and SQIVND (reference sequence). This CDR3 comprises 12 residues. V lost 6 bases and J 8 bases, leaving 11 bases between the germline ends. The CDR3 loop is CASSPAGYEQFF. The CDR3 nucleotides read TGTGCCAGTAGCCCTGCGGGGTATGAGCAGTTCTTC.

CDR3: CASSAGWDRGGGGYTF. CDR3 coding DNA: TGTGCCAGCAGCGCCGGATGGGACAGGGGAGGTGGTGGCTACACCTTC. The chain couples TRBV9 to TRBJ1-2; 10 bases fit TRBD1. CDR3 length equals 16 residues. The V and J ends lost 3 bases and 7 bases, in that order; junction bases with no gene match: 12. Germline CDR1 SGDLS, CDR2 YYNGEE.

The chain carries TRBV30 and TRBJ2-2, with D maybe TRBD2 (6 bases). The CDR3 length is 13 residues. The germline gives CDR1 GTSNPN, CDR2 SVGIG (reference sequence). Trimming cost V 5 bases and J 6 bases, with 13 bases left between them. CDR3 bases: TGTGCCTGGTCTTCCAGGAGGGCCGGGGAGCTGTTTTTT. This sequence encodes CAWSSRRAGELFF.

V usage is TRBV29-1 and J usage is TRBJ1-2; TRBD1 aligns across 9 bases. The CDR3 consists of 15 residues. Germline values: CDR1 SQVTM, CDR2 ANQGSEA. Germline trimming cut 4 bases from V and 4 bases from J; bases unmatched to any gene: 10. CDR3 protein: CSVGGWGQGTYGYTF. CDR3 nucleotides: TGCAGCGTTGGGGGGTGGGGACAGGGAACCTATGGCTACACCTTC.

V gene TRBV29-1 combines with J gene TRBJ1-2, with D unresolved. V shed 4 bases and J shed 3 bases, with 3 bases lying between them. The germline V gene has CDR1 SQVTM and CDR2 ANQGSEA. The CDR3 covers 10 residues. As DNA, the CDR3 is TGCAGCGTTGCAGACTATGGCTACACCTTC. Residues: CSVADYGYTF.

This clone occurred a few times. This sample includes further DNA sequences coding for the same CDR3. The chain combines TRBV6-5 with TRBJ1-5, with D unclear. The germline V and J ends were trimmed by 2 bases and 4 bases, with 6 bases remaining between them. The germline V gene has CDR1 MNHEY and CDR2 SVGAGI. The CDR3 is made up of 13 amino acids. CDR3 nucleotides: TGTGCCAGCAGTTACAGCTATAATCAGCCCCAGCATTTT. Translated: CASSYSYNQPQHF.

The table lists this clone with a count of one. The rearrangement links TRBV3-1 (or the pseudogene TRBV3-2) to TRBJ2-5; D possibly corresponds to TRBD1 (5 bases). The CDR3 covers 13 residues. Per the germline V gene, CDR1 is LGHDT and CDR2 is YNNKEL (reference sequence). The V end lost 1 base, the J end lost 3 bases, and 6 bases lay between the germline ends. CDR3 region: CASSQGREETQYF. The CDR3, as DNA: TGTGCCAGCAGCCAAGGCAGGGAAGAGACCCAGTACTTC.

This clone was observed once. The DNA of the CDR3 is TGCGCCAGCAGCCAATTAGACAGGCCCCGCTATGGCTACACCTTC. Protein sequence: CASSQLDRPRYGYTF. V is TRBV4-1 and J is TRBJ1-2; tentative D call: TRBD1 (6 bases). The CDR3 is 15 residues long. Looked up from germline, CDR1 is MGHRA and CDR2 is YSYEKL. V dropped 2 bases and J dropped 4 bases, with 14 bases sitting between them.